This TCR beta chain was captured by sequencing in a study of early T cells in non-severe SARS-CoV-2 infection. There are 13 residues in the CDR3. Trimming removed 1 base from V and 3 bases from J, with 6 bases in between. Germline V gene lookup returns CDR1 SGHAT and CDR2 FQNNGV. Each single cDNA molecule received a unique molecular identifier. TCRdb used MiXCR to reprocess the 5' RACE reads, holding one entry per CDR3 protein. The sample consists of about 80,000 distinct CDR3 sequences, 9% to 15% of them appearing once. Study conclusions and caveats: VDJdb matches were skewed toward anti-spike CD8 T cell responses.

Note on this clonotype: The antigen is unknown.

The V gene is TRBV11-2, the J gene TRBJ1-1; no reliable D call. The source material was whole blood, sampled at baseline. The source is an adult who was a healthcare worker with PCR-confirmed SARS-CoV-2 infection or an uninfected control (not recorded which). The donor label of this sample is uncertain. In nucleotides, the CDR3 is TGTGCCAGCAGCTTAGTTGCGGACACTGAAGCTTTCTTT. Its translation is CASSLVADTEAFF. Drawing the rest from reference TRBV11-2 and TRBJ1-1, the complete variable domain is EAGVAQSPRYKIIEKRQSVAFWCNPISGHATLYWYQQILGQGPKLLIQFQNNGVVDDSQLPKDRFSAERLKGVDSTLKIQPAKLEDSAVYLCASSLVADTEAFFGQGTRLTVV.